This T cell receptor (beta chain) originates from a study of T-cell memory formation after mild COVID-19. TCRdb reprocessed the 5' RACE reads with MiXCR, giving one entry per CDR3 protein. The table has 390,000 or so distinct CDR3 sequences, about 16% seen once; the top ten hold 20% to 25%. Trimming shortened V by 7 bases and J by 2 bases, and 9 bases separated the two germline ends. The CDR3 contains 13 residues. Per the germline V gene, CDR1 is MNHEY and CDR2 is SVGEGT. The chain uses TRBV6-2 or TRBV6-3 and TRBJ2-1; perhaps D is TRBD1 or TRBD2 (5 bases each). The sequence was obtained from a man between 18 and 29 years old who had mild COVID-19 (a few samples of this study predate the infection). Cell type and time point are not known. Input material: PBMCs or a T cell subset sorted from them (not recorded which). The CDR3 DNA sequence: TGTGCCAGCAAACGGGACCCCTACAATGAGCAGTTCTTC. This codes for CASKRDPYNEQFF.